The table lists the clone carrying this T cell receptor (beta chain) with many counts. Its antigen is as yet unknown. Trimming cost V 7 bases and J 1 base, with 17 bases left between them. There are 15 residues in the CDR3. CDR1 is MDHEN and CDR2 is SYDVKM in the germline V gene. The source of the sample is a study of T cells in Graves' hyperthyroidism and ophthalmopathy. Study results and caveats: The model foresaw ophthalmopathy a median about 6.5 months prior to onset. Ophthalmopathy was told apart from stable hyperthyroidism by a 13 V-J model.

Subjects aged 18 to 65 presented with newly diagnosed hyperthyroidism of less than 2 months' duration. At first hyperthyroidism diagnosis, before any ophthalmopathy symptoms, the blood sample was collected. Amplified TCR beta CDR3 regions came from RNA transcripts. Initially, a first-round RT-PCR of the TCR CDR3 employed the HTBI primer set. TCRdb used MiXCR to reprocess the multiplex PCR reads, holding one entry per CDR3 protein. This sample has about 260,000 distinct CDR3 sequences; 20% to 25% occur once, and the top ten carry about a quarter. The source material was blood. The TCR sequence derives from a middle-aged man with Graves' hyperthyroidism that later progressed to Graves' ophthalmopathy. The chain joins TRBV28 to TRBJ2-7; TRBD1 might be the D (6 bases). The CDR3 loop is CASNLFRGLSYEQYF. The CDR3 DNA is TGTGCCAGCAACTTATTCAGGGGCCTGTCCTACGAGCAGTACTTC. Together with reference TRBV28 and TRBJ2-7, the CDR3 gives the full variable domain: DVKVTQSSRYLVKRTGEKVFLECVQDMDHENMFWYRQDPGLGLRLIYFSYDVKMKEKGDIPEGYSVSREKKERFSLILESASTNQTSMYLCASNLFRGLSYEQYFGPGTRLTVT.